These 31 T cell receptor beta chains came from one sample sequenced in a study of blood T cell repertoires in COVID-19. Measured with immunoSEQ multiplex PCR; TCRdb has only the in-frame clones, and not every one. This table holds 200,000 to 300,000 clones, more than 70% found once. Sequencing was done on a sample of PBMCs or T cells enriched from blood (not recorded which). These receptors were taken from a woman in her 40s with acute COVID-19.

The chain is built from TRBV3-1 (or the pseudogene TRBV3-2) and TRBJ1-1, with 9 bases that match TRBD1. With 5 bases clipped from V and 5 bases from J, the junction kept 12 bases outside the gene matches. The CDR3 totals 16 residues. The V gene's germline CDR1 is LGHDT and CDR2 YNNKEL (reference sequence). The CDR3 sequence is CASSSYPDRGGTEAFF. The CDR3 DNA reads TGTGCCAGCAGCTCTTACCCCGACAGGGGGGGTACTGAAGCTTTCTTT.

This clone has more than one count but fewer than ten. The J gene is TRBJ2-3, the V gene TRBV7-9; 12 positions agree with TRBD2. This CDR3 comprises 16 residues. Trimming at V came to 6 bases and at J to 3 bases, leaving 7 bases not matched to a gene. Germline V CDR1 and CDR2: SEHNR, FQNEAQ (reference sequence). CDR3 in amino acids: CASRPTLAGGTDTQYF. CDR3 nucleotide sequence: TGTGCCAGCAGACCGACTCTAGCGGGAGGGACAGATACGCAGTATTTT. Supplemented by reference TRBV7-9 and TRBJ2-3, the full variable domain reads DTGVSQNPRHKITKRGQNVTFRCDPISEHNRLYWYRQTLGQGPEFLTYFQNEAQLEKSRLLSDRFSAERPKGSFSTLEIQRTEQGDSAMYLCASRPTLAGGTDTQYFGPGTRLTVL.

The chain's CDR3 is CASSPRQKDTQYF. Written as DNA, the CDR3 is TGTGCCAGCAGCCCCAGACAGAAGGATACGCAGTATTTT. This sequence joins TRBV7-2 and TRBJ2-3; a weak D match, TRBD1 (5 bases). Per the germline V gene, CDR1 is SGHTA and CDR2 is FQGNSA. V was shortened by 5 bases and J by 6 bases, with 12 bases between the two germline ends. The CDR3 is made up of 13 amino acids.

The chain uses TRBV2 and TRBJ1-4, with D possibly being TRBD1 (5 bases). The V and J ends lost 9 bases and 8 bases respectively, with 16 bases between them. The CDR3 has 13 residues. Germline lookup yields CDR1 SNHLY and CDR2 FYNNEI. CDR3 residues: CASEGAEMEKLFF. In DNA form, the CDR3 reads TGTGCCAGTGAAGGGGCCGAGATGGAAAAACTGTTTTTT.

This chain links TRBV6-2 or TRBV6-3 with TRBJ2-7; D gene uncertain. The V gene lost 6 bases and the J gene lost 6 bases, with 15 bases spanning the gap. The length of the CDR3 is 13 residues. Germline CDR1 and CDR2: MNHEY and SVGEGT. CDR3 bases: TGTGCCAGCAGCACCCGCGCCCTTGGCGAGCAGTACGTC. Translating gives CASSTRALGEQYV.

This clone was found once. The chain recombines TRBV9 with TRBJ1-1; 9 bases are a match to TRBD1. With 2 bases clipped from V and 1 base from J, the junction kept 6 bases outside the gene matches. The CDR3 is 16 residues long. Germline values: CDR1 SGDLS, CDR2 YYNGEE. CDR3 sequence reads: CASSVTPGQGNTEAFF. The CDR3 nucleotides read TGTGCCAGCAGCGTTACCCCGGGACAGGGGAACACTGAAGCTTTCTTT.

This chain links TRBV5-1 with TRBJ2-2, with 9 bases identical to TRBD1. This CDR3 has 15 residues. Germline V gene sequence: CDR1 SGHRS, CDR2 YFSETQ. V lost 7 bases, J lost 5 bases, and 9 bases stayed unmatched. Here the CDR3 reads CASDRGSGETGELFF. For the CDR3, the DNA is TGCGCCAGCGACAGGGGGTCGGGGGAAACCGGGGAGCTGTTTTTT.

The chain employs TRBV6-5 and TRBJ1-5; 10 bases line up with TRBD1. CDR3 size: 14 residues. Germline trimming cut 2 bases from V and 7 bases from J; bases unmatched to any gene: 2. Looked up from germline, CDR1 is MNHEY and CDR2 is SVGAGI. CDR3 residues: CASSYGTGEQPQHF. The CDR3 region has the DNA TGTGCCAGCAGTTACGGGACAGGGGAACAGCCCCAGCATTTT.

The chain joins TRBV4-3 to TRBJ1-5, with D possibly matching TRBD1 (5 bases). Trimming removed 3 bases from V and 4 bases from J, with 16 bases in between. The V gene's germline CDR1 is LGHNA and CDR2 YSLEER. CDR3 size: 16 residues. CDR3 nucleotide sequence: TGCGCCAGCAGCCAGGATTACACGACAGAGAATCAGCCCCAGCATTTT. Translated, it gives CASSQDYTTENQPQHF.

As for this clone: Other DNA sequences of this sample code for an identical CDR3. The rearrangement uses TRBV7-9 and TRBJ1-2; D is unresolved. The V end was cut by 1 base, the J end by 5 bases, with 5 bases between. This CDR3 contains 12 residues. The germline gives CDR1 SEHNR, CDR2 FQNEAQ (reference sequence). The CDR3 is CASSLDSYGYTF. Written as DNA, the CDR3 is TGTGCCAGCAGCTTAGATAGTTATGGCTACACCTTC.

This chain connects TRBV10-2 to TRBJ2-7; TRBD2 matches at 10 bases. V was clipped by 3 bases and J by 4 bases; unmatched bases: 6. The CDR3 runs to 15 residues. Germline CDR1 WSHSY, CDR2 SAAADI. The chain's CDR3 is CASSDPASGSYEQYF. DNA for the CDR3: TGCGCCAGCAGTGATCCGGCTAGCGGGAGTTACGAGCAGTACTTC.

V and J are TRBV5-5 and TRBJ2-7; tentatively, D is TRBD1 (6 bases). This CDR3 is 15 amino acids long. Germline CDR1 and CDR2: SGHKS and YYEKEE (reference sequence). Deletions cut 0 bases from V and 3 bases from J, with 13 bases between. The CDR3 loop is CASSLAHRDNYEQYF. CDR3 nucleotides: TGTGCCAGCAGCTTGGCCCACCGGGACAACTACGAGCAGTACTTC.

The chain has TRBV12-3 or TRBV12-4 and TRBJ1-1; D is unresolved. The CDR3 is 13 residues long. V dropped 2 bases and J dropped 5 bases, with 9 bases sitting between them. The CDR3 loop reads CASSLSIATEAFF. CDR3 bases: TGTGCCAGCAGTTTATCTATCGCGACTGAAGCTTTCTTT.

J is TRBJ1-5 and V is TRBV9, with unresolved D. The CDR3 spans 14 residues. Between the trimmed V and J ends, which lost 1 base and 4 bases, there was a span of 9 bases. Germline V gene lookup returns CDR1 SGDLS and CDR2 YYNGEE. DNA of the CDR3: TGTGCCAGCAGCGTATCCCCGTCGAATCAGCCCCAGCATTTT. Translation gives CASSVSPSNQPQHF.

The V call is TRBV3-1 (or the pseudogene TRBV3-2), the J call TRBJ1-6, with a possible D match to TRBD1 (6 bases). This CDR3 has 17 residues. The V and J ends lost 0 bases and 8 bases respectively, with 17 bases between them. Germline CDR1 LGHDT, CDR2 YNNKEL (reference sequence). The CDR3 DNA reads as TGTGCCAGCAGCCAAGATGCCAGGGGAGCGAGGGATTCACCCCTCCACTTT. This codes for CASSQDARGARDSPLHF.

This sequence joins TRBV9 and TRBJ2-1, with D tentatively TRBD2 (5 bases). The length of the CDR3 is 15 residues. Germline lookup yields CDR1 SGDLS and CDR2 YYNGEE. The V and J ends lost 4 bases and 8 bases respectively, with 19 bases between them. CDR3 sequence: CASSPHRVARDEQFF. DNA of the CDR3: TGTGCCAGCAGCCCCCATAGGGTAGCGAGAGATGAGCAGTTCTTC.

This clone has just a few counts. The chain carries TRBV28 and TRBJ1-1, with D perhaps matching TRBD1 (5 bases). The length of the CDR3 is 15 residues. CDR1 and CDR2 (germline): MDHEN, SYDVKM. V lost 4 bases and J lost 2, with 14 bases in between. In DNA form, the CDR3 reads TGTGCCAGCAGTTCCCCGACAGAAGGAAACACTGAAGCTTTCTTT. As protein: CASSSPTEGNTEAFF.

This chain joins TRBV9 and TRBJ2-5; the match to TRBD2 covers 9 bases. The CDR3 has 15 amino acids. The trim removed 4 bases at V and 5 bases at J, leaving 9 bases unmatched. Germline-derived CDR1 and CDR2 are SGDLS and YYNGEE. The CDR3 loop reads CASSRLAGGGETQYF. The CDR3 DNA is TGTGCCAGCAGCCGTCTTGCGGGGGGGGGTGAGACCCAGTACTTC.

This chain uses TRBV2 with TRBJ2-5; no firm D call. Trimming took 7 bases from V and 9 from J, leaving 15 bases between them. The CDR3 has 12 amino acids. Germline assignment: CDR1 SNHLY and CDR2 FYNNEI. As DNA, the CDR3 is TGTGCCAGCATCAGCTCCCCAGGCGCCCAGTACTTC. Translated: CASISSPGAQYF.

This rearrangement joins TRBV11-2 to TRBJ2-7, with D possibly being TRBD2 (5 bases). V lost 2 bases and J 5 bases, leaving 16 bases between the germline ends. The CDR3 consists of 15 residues. In germline, CDR1 is SGHAT, CDR2 FQNNGV. The CDR3 coding sequence is TGTGCCAGCAGCTTACTGCGATCCCCCGGGAACGAGCAGTACTTC. Amino acids: CASSLLRSPGNEQYF.

The chain employs TRBV30 and TRBJ2-7; 7 positions match TRBD1. After removal of 0 bases from V and 2 bases from J, the junction contained 10 bases not matched to a gene. The CDR3 is 16 amino acids. Germline V gene lookup returns CDR1 GTSNPN and CDR2 SVGIG (reference sequence). DNA of the CDR3: TGTGCCTGGAGTGTACAGGGGTGGCACCAGACCTACGAGCAGTACTTC. Protein: CAWSVQGWHQTYEQYF.

This chain connects TRBV5-8 to TRBJ2-7; 7 bases map to TRBD2. Germline V gene data show CDR1 as SGHTS and CDR2 as YDEGEE. V trimming: 0 bases; J trimming: 0 bases; junction bases outside the gene matches: 3. The CDR3 totals 15 residues. The CDR3 reads CASSLDGRFSYEQYF. Written as DNA, the CDR3 is TGTGCCAGCAGCTTGGACGGGAGGTTCTCCTACGAGCAGTACTTC.

V usage is TRBV5-8 and J usage is TRBJ1-1; TRBD1 is a possible D gene (5 bases). Germline CDR1 reads SGHTS; CDR2 reads YDEGEE. Trimming pared 6 bases from V and 0 bases from J, leaving 15 bases between. The CDR3 extends over 15 amino acids. The CDR3 sequence is CASTEPSRVNTEAFF. As DNA, the CDR3 is TGTGCCAGCACCGAGCCCAGCAGGGTGAACACTGAAGCTTTCTTT.

The V gene is TRBV15, the J gene TRBJ1-1, with D possibly TRBD1 on 6 matching bases. CDR1 and CDR2 from the germline V gene are LNHNV and YYDKDF (reference sequence). V was pared by 6 bases and J by 4 bases, with 15 bases between. This CDR3 has 14 amino acids. Written as DNA, the CDR3 is TGTGCCACCAGTCCCAGACAGGCGAGCACTGAAGCTTTCTTT. The encoded protein is CATSPRQASTEAFF.

This chain uses TRBV5-4 with TRBJ2-2; possibly TRBD1 for D (6 bases). The CDR3 loop spans 15 amino acids. Trimming removed 0 bases from V and 5 bases from J, with 11 bases in between. Germline-derived CDR1 and CDR2 are SGHNT and YYREEE (reference sequence). The CDR3 DNA reads as TGTGCCAGCAGCTTGGAGCTCAGGGGAACCGGGGAGCTGTTTTTT. It is translated as CASSLELRGTGELFF.

The V gene is TRBV10-3, the J gene TRBJ1-2; 8 bases line up with TRBD1. The germline CDR1 and CDR2 sequences are ENHRY and SYGVKD. The V segment lost 5 bases and the J segment 7 bases; nucleotides outside the gene matches: 3. The length of the CDR3 is 12 residues. CDR3 region: CAISSTGAGYTF. The CDR3 DNA reads as TGTGCCATCAGTTCGACAGGGGCTGGCTACACCTTC.

The rearrangement joins TRBV18 to TRBJ2-7, with 10 bases lining up with TRBD1. Germline-derived CDR1 and CDR2 are KGHSH and LQKENI. J lost 4 bases, V lost 2 bases, and 5 bases had no gene match. This CDR3 region has 15 residues. The CDR3 loop is CASSPTGTGVYEQYF. DNA of the CDR3: TGTGCCAGCTCACCAACCGGGACAGGGGTTTACGAGCAGTACTTC.

The chain joins TRBV19 to TRBJ2-2, with 11 bases matching TRBD2. V was clipped by 3 bases and J by 7 bases; unmatched bases: 7. From germline, CDR1 is LNHDA and CDR2 SQIVND (reference sequence). The CDR3 runs 16 residues. CDR3 loop: CASSIYMGLAVGELFF. The CDR3 nucleotides are TGTGCCAGTAGTATCTATATGGGACTAGCGGTCGGGGAGCTGTTTTTT.

V is TRBV28 and J is TRBJ2-3; D perhaps matches TRBD2 (5 bases). Looked up from germline, CDR1 is MDHEN and CDR2 is SYDVKM. The V end was cut by 5 bases, the J end by 2 bases, with 14 bases between. The CDR3 loop spans 15 amino acids. Here the CDR3 DNA reads TGTGCCAGCAGTATTCCCTCGACTACCACAGATACGCAGTATTTT. Its protein is CASSIPSTTTDTQYF.

The J gene is TRBJ1-1, the V gene TRBV10-3; the match to TRBD1 covers 7 bases. The CDR3 loop spans 15 amino acids. Trimming cost V 0 bases and J 4 bases; bases outside gene matches: 5. The germline V gene has CDR1 ENHRY and CDR2 SYGVKD. The CDR3 loop is CAISESLAGGTEAFF. The CDR3 DNA is TGTGCCATCAGTGAGTCTTTGGCAGGGGGCACTGAAGCTTTCTTT.

This chain uses TRBV7-2 with TRBJ2-5; D remains ambiguous. Per germline, CDR1 SGHTA and CDR2 FQGNSA. The CDR3 loop spans 13 amino acids. The V end lost 3 bases, the J end lost 1 base, and 6 bases lay between the germline ends. The CDR3 region is CASSFPGQETQYF. CDR3 sequence (DNA): TGTGCCAGCAGCTTCCCCGGCCAAGAGACCCAGTACTTC. The full variable domain, rest sourced from reference TRBV7-2 and TRBJ2-5, is GAGVSQSPSNKVTEKGKDVELRCDPISGHTALYWYRQSLGQGLEFLIYFQGNSAPDKSGLPSDRFSAERTGGSVSTLTIQRTQQEDSAVYLCASSFPGQETQYFGPGTRLLVL.